The rows below give T cell receptor beta chains drawn from one sample of a study of cytomegalovirus exposure and HLA in healthy donors. Sequencing was performed with immunoSEQ multiplex PCR; in TCRdb, only in-frame clones are kept and a portion is missing. The sample yields 95,000 to 150,000 clones, of which the top ten take up roughly 1%. Sequencing input: PBMCs. All receptors come from a man aged 18 to 29 in good health and CMV-seronegative. CDR3s include the opening cysteine and the closing phenylalanine or tryptophan. D genes are given only for firm matches.

v_gene	d_gene	j_gene	CDR3aa	CDR3nt
TRBV11-2	TRBD1	TRBJ2-5	CASSSFRGRGRKETQYF	TGTGCCAGCAGCTCCTTTCGGGGTAGGGGGCGCAAAGAGACCCAGTACTTC
TRBV7-3	.	TRBJ1-2	CASSPGGGVNYGYTF	TGTGCCAGCAGCCCGGGAGGAGGGGTGAACTATGGCTACACCTTC
TRBV5-1	TRBD2	TRBJ2-5	CASSLVAGGQTQYF	TGCGCCAGCAGCTTGGTCGCGGGGGGCCAGACCCAGTACTTC
TRBV6-1	.	TRBJ2-2	CASRVNPGTGELFF	TGTGCCAGCAGAGTCAACCCGGGGACCGGGGAGCTGTTTTTT
TRBV6-1	TRBD1	TRBJ1-3	CASGTGNTIYF	TGTGCCAGCGGGACAGGGAACACCATATATTTT
TRBV5-1	.	TRBJ1-1	CASTESGAGKTEAFF	TGCGCCAGCACCGAGTCTGGGGCAGGGAAAACTGAAGCTTTCTTT
TRBV27	TRBD2	TRBJ2-1	CASSRLSGGWDNEQFF	TGTGCCAGTTCTAGACTCAGCGGGGGGTGGGACAATGAGCAGTTCTTC
TRBV5-5	TRBD2	TRBJ2-7	CASSLLIAGRVSYEQYF	TGTGCCAGCAGCTTGTTAATAGCGGGGAGGGTCTCCTACGAGCAGTACTTC
TRBV5-1	.	TRBJ2-5	CASSSGETQYF	TGCGCCAGCAGCTCGGGGGAGACCCAGTACTTC
TRBV27	TRBD1	TRBJ1-1	CASSRQGAGTEAFF	TGTGCCAGCAGTCGACAGGGGGCGGGAACTGAAGCTTTCTTT
TRBV14	.	TRBJ1-2	CASSQTWGVRGYTF	TGTGCCAGCAGCCAAACCTGGGGGGTACGTGGCTACACCTTC
TRBV30	.	TRBJ1-4	CARGGATNEKLFF	TGTGCCCGAGGGGGGGCAACTAATGAAAAACTGTTTTTT
TRBV27	.	TRBJ2-7	CASPEGAYEQYF	TGTGCCAGTCCCGAGGGGGCCTACGAGCAGTACTTC
TRBV5-6	.	TRBJ2-7	CASSSTSQPYEQYF	TGTGCCAGCAGCTCCACATCTCAACCCTACGAGCAGTACTTC
TRBV29-1	.	TRBJ2-5	CSVEATSPPGTPQYF	TGCAGCGTTGAAGCGACGTCCCCCCCCGGGACACCTCAGTACTTC
TRBV18	.	TRBJ2-5	CASSPPGQNLQETQYF	TGTGCCAGCTCACCCCCAGGACAGAACCTACAAGAGACCCAGTACTTC
TRBV7-8	TRBD2	TRBJ2-1	CASSLVLAGGLNEQFF	TGTGCCAGCAGCTTAGTGCTAGCGGGGGGGCTAAATGAGCAGTTCTTC
TRBV6-5	.	TRBJ2-5	CASSYAETQYF	TGTGCCAGCAGTTACGCGGAGACCCAGTACTTC
TRBV7-9	.	TRBJ1-2	CASSRAGDANYGYTF	TGTGCCAGCAGCCGAGCAGGGGACGCTAACTATGGCTACACCTTC
TRBV5-4	TRBD1	TRBJ1-5	CASSHPPVRTGRIQPQHF	TGTGCCAGCAGCCATCCCCCAGTGCGGACAGGACGGATCCAGCCCCAGCATTTT
TRBV7-9	TRBD1	TRBJ2-5	CASSPPTGVGETQYF	TGTGCCAGCAGCCCCCCGACAGGGGTAGGCGAGACCCAGTACTTC
TRBV12-5	.	TRBJ1-2	CASGFNLLNYGYTF	TGTGCTAGTGGTTTCAACCTATTGAACTATGGCTACACCTTC
TRBV6-5	TRBD2	TRBJ2-3	CASTSGTEQYF	TGTGCCAGCACTAGCGGGACAGAGCAGTATTTT
TRBV30	.	TRBJ1-1	CAWSHAPHGVNTEAFF	TGTGCCTGGAGCCACGCCCCCCACGGGGTTAACACTGAAGCTTTCTTT
TRBV30	TRBD1	TRBJ1-5	CAWDRGDQPQHF	TGTGCCTGGGACAGGGGGGATCAGCCCCAGCATTTT
TRBV18	TRBD1	TRBJ2-5	CASSLYRGKETQYF	TGTGCCAGCTCACTCTACAGGGGTAAAGAGACCCAGTACTTC
TRBV5-1	.	TRBJ2-6	CASSLARSGANVLTF	TGCGCCAGCAGCTTGGCTAGGTCTGGGGCCAACGTCCTGACTTTC
TRBV9	.	TRBJ1-3	CASSVTDSSGNTIYF	TGTGCCAGCAGCGTAACAGACAGCTCTGGAAACACCATATATTTT
TRBV9	TRBD2	TRBJ2-3	CASSAPQRGGAYDTQYF	TGTGCCAGCAGCGCCCCGCAGCGGGGGGGTGCTTACGATACGCAGTATTTT